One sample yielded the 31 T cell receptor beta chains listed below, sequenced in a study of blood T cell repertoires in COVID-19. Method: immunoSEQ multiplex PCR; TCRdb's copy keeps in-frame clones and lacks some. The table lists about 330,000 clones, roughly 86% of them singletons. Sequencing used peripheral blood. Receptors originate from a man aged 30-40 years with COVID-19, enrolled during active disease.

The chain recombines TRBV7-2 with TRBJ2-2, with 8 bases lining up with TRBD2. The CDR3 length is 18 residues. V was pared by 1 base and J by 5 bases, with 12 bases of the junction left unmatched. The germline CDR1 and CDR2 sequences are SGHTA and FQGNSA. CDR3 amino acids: CASSLVVSGGARTGELFF. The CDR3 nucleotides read TGTGCCAGCAGCTTAGTGGTATCGGGAGGGGCGAGGACCGGGGAGCTGTTTTTT.

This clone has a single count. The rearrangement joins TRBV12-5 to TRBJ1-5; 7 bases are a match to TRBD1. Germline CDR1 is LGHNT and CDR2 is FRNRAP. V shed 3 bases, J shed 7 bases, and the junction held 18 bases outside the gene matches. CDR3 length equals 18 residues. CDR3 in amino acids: CASGFNFRDSSLKQPQHF. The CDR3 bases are TGTGCTAGTGGTTTTAACTTTAGGGACAGTAGCCTTAAACAGCCCCAGCATTTT.

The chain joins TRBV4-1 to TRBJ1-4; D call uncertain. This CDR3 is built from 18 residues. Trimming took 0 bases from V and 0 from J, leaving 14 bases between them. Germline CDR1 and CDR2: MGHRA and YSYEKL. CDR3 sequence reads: CASSQEEARTATNEKLFF. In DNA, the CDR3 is TGCGCCAGCAGCCAAGAGGAGGCCAGGACGGCAACTAATGAAAAACTGTTTTTT.

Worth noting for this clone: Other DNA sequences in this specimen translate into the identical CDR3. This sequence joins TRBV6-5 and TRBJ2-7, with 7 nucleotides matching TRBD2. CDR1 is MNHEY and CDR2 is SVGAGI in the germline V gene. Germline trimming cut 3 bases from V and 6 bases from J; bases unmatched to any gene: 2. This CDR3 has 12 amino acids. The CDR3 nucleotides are TGTGCCAGCAGTTATGGGGGGGGCGAGCAGTACTTC. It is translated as CASSYGGGEQYF.

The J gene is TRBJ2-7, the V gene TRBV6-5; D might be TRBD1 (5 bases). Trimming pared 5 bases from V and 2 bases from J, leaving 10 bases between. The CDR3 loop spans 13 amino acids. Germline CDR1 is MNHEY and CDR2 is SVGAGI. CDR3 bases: TGTGCCAGCAGTACGACGGACACCTACGAGCAGTACTTC. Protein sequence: CASSTTDTYEQYF.

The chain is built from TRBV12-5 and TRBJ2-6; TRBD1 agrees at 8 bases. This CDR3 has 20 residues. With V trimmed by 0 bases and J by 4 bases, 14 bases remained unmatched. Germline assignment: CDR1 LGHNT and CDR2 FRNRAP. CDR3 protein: CASGLVPKDRAQVGANVLTF. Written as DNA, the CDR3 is TGTGCTAGTGGTTTGGTACCTAAGGACAGGGCCCAAGTAGGGGCCAACGTCCTGACTTTC. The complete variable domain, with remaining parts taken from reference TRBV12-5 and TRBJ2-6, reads DARVTQTPRHKVTEMGQEVTMRCQPILGHNTVFWYRQTMMQGLELLAYFRNRAPLDDSGMPKDRFSAEMPDATLATLKIQPSEPRDSAVYFCASGLVPKDRAQVGANVLTFGAGSRLTVL.

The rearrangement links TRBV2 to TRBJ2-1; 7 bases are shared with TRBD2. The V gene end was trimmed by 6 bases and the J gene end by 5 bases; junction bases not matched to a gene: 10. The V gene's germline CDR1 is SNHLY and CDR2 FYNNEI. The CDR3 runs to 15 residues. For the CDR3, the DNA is TGTGCCAGCAGGAGGGCGGGAGTAAGGAACAATGAGCAGTTCTTC. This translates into CASRRAGVRNNEQFF.

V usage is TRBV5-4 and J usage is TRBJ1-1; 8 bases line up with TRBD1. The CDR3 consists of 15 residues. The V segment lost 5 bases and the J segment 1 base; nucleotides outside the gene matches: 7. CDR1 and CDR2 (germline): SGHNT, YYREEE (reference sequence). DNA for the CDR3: TGTGCCAGCAGGAAGGGGACAGGAGAGAACACTGAAGCTTTCTTT. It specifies CASRKGTGENTEAFF. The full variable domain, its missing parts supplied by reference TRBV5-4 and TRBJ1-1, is ETGVTQSPTHLIKTRGQQVTLRCSSQSGHNTVSWYQQALGQGPQFIFQYYREEENGRGNFPPRFSGLQFPNYSSELNVNALELDDSALYLCASRKGTGENTEAFFGQGTRLTVV.

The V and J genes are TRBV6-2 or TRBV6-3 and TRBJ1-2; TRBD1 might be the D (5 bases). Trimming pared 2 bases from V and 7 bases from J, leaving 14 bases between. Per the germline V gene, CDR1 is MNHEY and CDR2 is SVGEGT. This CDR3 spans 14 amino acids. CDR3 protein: CASSYTDGHFGYTF. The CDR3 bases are TGTGCCAGCAGTTACACCGACGGACATTTTGGCTACACCTTC.

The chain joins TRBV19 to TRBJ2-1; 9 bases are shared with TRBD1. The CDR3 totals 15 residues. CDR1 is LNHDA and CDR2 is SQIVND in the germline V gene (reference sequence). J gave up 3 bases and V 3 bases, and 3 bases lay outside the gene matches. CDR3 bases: TGTGCCAGTAGTATCGGGACAGGGATCTACAATGAGCAGTTCTTC. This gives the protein CASSIGTGIYNEQFF.

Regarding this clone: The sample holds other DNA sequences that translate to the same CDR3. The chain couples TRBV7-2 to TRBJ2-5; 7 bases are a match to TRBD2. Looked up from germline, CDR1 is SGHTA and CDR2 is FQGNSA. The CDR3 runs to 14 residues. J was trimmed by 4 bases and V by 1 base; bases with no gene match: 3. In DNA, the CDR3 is TGTGCCAGCAGCTTAGTAACGGGGGGAGAGACCCAGTACTTC. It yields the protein CASSLVTGGETQYF.

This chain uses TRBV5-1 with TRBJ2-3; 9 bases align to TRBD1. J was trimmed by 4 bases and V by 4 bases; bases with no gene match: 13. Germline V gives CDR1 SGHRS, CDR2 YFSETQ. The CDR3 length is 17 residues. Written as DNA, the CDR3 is TGCGCCAGCAGCCCAATGTCGGGACAGGGTTTTTCAGATACGCAGTATTTT. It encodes CASSPMSGQGFSDTQYF.

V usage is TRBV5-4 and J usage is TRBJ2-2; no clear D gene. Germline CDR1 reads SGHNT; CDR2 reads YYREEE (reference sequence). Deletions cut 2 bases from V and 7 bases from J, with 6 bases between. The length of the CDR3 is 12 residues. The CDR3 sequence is CASSLARGELFF. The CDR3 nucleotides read TGTGCCAGCAGCTTAGCCCGCGGGGAGCTGTTTTTT.

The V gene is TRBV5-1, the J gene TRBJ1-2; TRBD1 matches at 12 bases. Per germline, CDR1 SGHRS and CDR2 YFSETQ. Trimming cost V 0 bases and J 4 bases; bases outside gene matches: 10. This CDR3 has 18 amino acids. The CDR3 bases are TGCGCCAGCAGCTTGGCCACGGGACAGGGGGCCCCAACCTATGGCTACACCTTC. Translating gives CASSLATGQGAPTYGYTF. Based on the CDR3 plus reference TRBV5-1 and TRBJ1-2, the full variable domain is KAGVTQTPRYLIKTRGQQVTLSCSPISGHRSVSWYQQTPGQGLQFLFEYFSETQRNKGNFPGRFSGRQFSNSRSEMNVSTLELGDSALYLCASSLATGQGAPTYGYTFGSGTRLTVV.

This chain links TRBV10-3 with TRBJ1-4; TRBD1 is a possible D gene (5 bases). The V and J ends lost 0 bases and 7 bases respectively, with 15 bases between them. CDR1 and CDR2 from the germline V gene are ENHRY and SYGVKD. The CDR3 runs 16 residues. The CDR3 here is CAISESGALRGEKLFF. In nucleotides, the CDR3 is TGTGCCATCAGTGAGTCTGGGGCGCTGAGAGGTGAAAAACTGTTTTTT.

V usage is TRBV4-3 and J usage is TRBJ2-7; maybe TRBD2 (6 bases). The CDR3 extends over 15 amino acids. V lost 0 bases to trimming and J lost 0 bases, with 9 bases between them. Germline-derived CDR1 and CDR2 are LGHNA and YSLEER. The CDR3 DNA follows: TGCGCCAGCAGCCAAGATGGGGGGAACTCCTACGAGCAGTACTTC. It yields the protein CASSQDGGNSYEQYF.

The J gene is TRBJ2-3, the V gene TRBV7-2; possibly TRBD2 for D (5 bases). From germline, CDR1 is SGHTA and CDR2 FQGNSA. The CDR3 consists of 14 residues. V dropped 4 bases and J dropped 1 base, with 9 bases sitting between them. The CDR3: CASSSGIGTDTQYF. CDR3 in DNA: TGTGCCAGCAGCTCCGGGATTGGCACAGATACGCAGTATTTT. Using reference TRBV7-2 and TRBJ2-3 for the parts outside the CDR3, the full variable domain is GAGVSQSPSNKVTEKGKDVELRCDPISGHTALYWYRQSLGQGLEFLIYFQGNSAPDKSGLPSDRFSAERTGGSVSTLTIQRTQQEDSAVYLCASSSGIGTDTQYFGPGTRLTVL.

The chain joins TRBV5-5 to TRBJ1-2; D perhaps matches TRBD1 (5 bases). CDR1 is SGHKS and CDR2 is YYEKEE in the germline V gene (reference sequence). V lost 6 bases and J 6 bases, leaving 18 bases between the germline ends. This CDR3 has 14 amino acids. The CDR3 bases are TGTGCCAGCAACTTCCTGGGGGGAAGCGATGGCTACACCTTC. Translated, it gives CASNFLGGSDGYTF.

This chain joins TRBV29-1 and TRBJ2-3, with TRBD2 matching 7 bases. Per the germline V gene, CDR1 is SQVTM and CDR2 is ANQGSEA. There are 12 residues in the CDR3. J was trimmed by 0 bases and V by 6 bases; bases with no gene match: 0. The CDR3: CSVRESTDTQYF. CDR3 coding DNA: TGCAGCGTGCGGGAGAGCACAGATACGCAGTATTTT.

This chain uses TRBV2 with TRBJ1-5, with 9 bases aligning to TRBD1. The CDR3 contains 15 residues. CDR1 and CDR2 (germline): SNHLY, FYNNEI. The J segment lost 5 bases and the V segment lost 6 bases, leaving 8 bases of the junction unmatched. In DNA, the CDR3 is TGTGCCAGCAGCCCCGGGACAGGGTCTTATCAGCCCCAGCATTTT. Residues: CASSPGTGSYQPQHF. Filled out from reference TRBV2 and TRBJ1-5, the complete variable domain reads EPEVTQTPSHQVTQMGQEVILRCVPISNHLYFYWYRQILGQKVEFLVSFYNNEISEKSEIFDDQFSVERPDGSNFTLKIRSTKLEDSAMYFCASSPGTGSYQPQHFGDGTRLSIL.

The CDR3 protein is CSVDDRGFGTDTQYF. DNA of the CDR3: TGCAGCGTTGATGACAGGGGGTTTGGCACAGATACGCAGTATTTT. The genes are TRBV29-1 and TRBJ2-3; 9 positions agree with TRBD1. This CDR3 has 15 residues. The germline V gene encodes CDR1 SQVTM and CDR2 ANQGSEA. Germline trimming cut 3 bases from V and 1 base from J; bases unmatched to any gene: 5.

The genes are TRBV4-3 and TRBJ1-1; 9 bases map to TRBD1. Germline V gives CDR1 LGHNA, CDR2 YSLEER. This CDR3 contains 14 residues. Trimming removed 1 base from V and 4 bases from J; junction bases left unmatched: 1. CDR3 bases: TGCGCCAGCAGCCAAGGGGACAGGGCCACTGAAGCTTTCTTT. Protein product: CASSQGDRATEAFF.

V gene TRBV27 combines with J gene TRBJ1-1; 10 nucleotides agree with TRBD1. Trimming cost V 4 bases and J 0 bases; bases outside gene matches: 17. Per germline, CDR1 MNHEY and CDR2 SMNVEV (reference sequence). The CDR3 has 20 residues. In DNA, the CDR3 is TGTGCCAGCAGTTCCCTATTGGTCGGGACAGGGGCTTTTTTGAACACTGAAGCTTTCTTT. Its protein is CASSSLLVGTGAFLNTEAFF.

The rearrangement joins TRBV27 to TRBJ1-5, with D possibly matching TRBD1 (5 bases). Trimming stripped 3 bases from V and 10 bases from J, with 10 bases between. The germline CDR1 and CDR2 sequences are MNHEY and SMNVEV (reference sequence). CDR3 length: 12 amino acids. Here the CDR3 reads CASSFHWGPQHF. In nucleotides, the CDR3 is TGTGCCAGCAGTTTTCATTGGGGCCCCCAGCATTTT.

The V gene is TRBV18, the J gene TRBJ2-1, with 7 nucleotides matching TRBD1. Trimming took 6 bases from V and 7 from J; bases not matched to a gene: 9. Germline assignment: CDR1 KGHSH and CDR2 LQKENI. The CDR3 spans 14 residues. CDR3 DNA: TGTGCCAGCTCTCTAGGAGCGACAGGGAATGAGCAGTTCTTC. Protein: CASSLGATGNEQFF.

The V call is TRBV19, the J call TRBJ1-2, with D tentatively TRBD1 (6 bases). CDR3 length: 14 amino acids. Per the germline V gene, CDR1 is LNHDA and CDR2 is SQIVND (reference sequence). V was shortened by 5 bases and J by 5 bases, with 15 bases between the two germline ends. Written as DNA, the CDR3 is TGTGCCAGTAGTGCCCGATCGACAGGTTATGGCTACACCTTC. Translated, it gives CASSARSTGYGYTF.

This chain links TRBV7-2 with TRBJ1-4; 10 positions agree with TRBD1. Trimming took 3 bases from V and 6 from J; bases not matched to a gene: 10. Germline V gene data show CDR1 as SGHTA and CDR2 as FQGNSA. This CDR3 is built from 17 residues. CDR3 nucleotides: TGTGCCAGCAGCTTCCATCCGACAGGGGGCGAGGATGAAAAACTGTTTTTT. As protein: CASSFHPTGGEDEKLFF.

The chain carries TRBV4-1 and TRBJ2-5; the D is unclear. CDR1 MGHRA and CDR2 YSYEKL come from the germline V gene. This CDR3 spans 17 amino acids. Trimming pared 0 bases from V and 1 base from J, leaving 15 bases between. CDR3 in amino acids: CASSQDLEAATQETQYF. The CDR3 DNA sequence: TGCGCCAGCAGCCAAGATTTAGAGGCGGCTACCCAAGAGACCCAGTACTTC.

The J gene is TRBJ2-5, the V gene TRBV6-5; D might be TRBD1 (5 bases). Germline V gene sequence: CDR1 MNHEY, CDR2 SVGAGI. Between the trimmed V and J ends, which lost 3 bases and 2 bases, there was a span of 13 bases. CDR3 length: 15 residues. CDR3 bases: TGTGCCAGCAGTTATGAAGGGGTTAGGCAAGAGACCCAGTACTTC. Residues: CASSYEGVRQETQYF.

CDR3 amino acids: CASSIDIGYNSPLHF. Written as DNA, the CDR3 is TGCGCCAGCAGCATCGACATAGGCTATAATTCACCCCTCCACTTT. The chain recombines TRBV5-1 with TRBJ1-6, with D uncertain. The CDR3 loop spans 15 amino acids. Per germline, CDR1 SGHRS and CDR2 YFSETQ. Trimming removed 4 bases from V and 3 bases from J, with 11 bases in between.

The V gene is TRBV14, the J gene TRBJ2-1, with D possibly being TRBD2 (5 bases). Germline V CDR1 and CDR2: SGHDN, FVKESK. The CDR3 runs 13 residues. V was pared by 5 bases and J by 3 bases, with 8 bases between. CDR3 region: CASSEGHYNEQFF. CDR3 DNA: TGTGCCAGCAGCGAGGGCCACTACAATGAGCAGTTCTTC.